The 29 T cell receptor beta chains below were found in one sample sequenced in a study of blood T cells in healthy people across ages. Sample-barcoded 5' priming and a J-beta primer mix drove a second PCR of about 6 to 12 cycles. Each CDR3 protein gets one entry after TCRdb re-called the 5' RACE reads with MiXCR. The sample includes hundreds of thousands of distinct CDR3 sequences, roughly 44% of them seen just once. The specimen sequenced was blood. The source is a man in his 60s in good health.

This clonotype was counted a few times. V gene TRBV5-1 combines with J gene TRBJ2-3, with D uncertain. Germline loops: CDR1 SGHRS, CDR2 YFSETQ. V was shortened by 0 bases and J by 2 bases, with 19 bases between the two germline ends. The CDR3 length is 18 residues. CDR3 bases: TGCGCCAGCAGCTTGGCAGGCGCTACTACCATTTTCACAGATACGCAGTATTTT. It encodes CASSLAGATTIFTDTQYF.

This clonotype was counted only a few times. The chain recombines TRBV5-1 with TRBJ2-5, with D tentatively TRBD2 (7 bases). Trimming pared 0 bases from V and 7 bases from J, leaving 10 bases between. Germline CDR1 is SGHRS and CDR2 is YFSETQ. This CDR3 spans 13 amino acids. DNA of the CDR3: TGCGCCAGCAGCTTGGGACGGGGGGCGACCCAGTACTTC. Amino acid sequence: CASSLGRGATQYF.

The chain employs TRBV20-1 and TRBJ1-6; 7 positions agree with TRBD1. The CDR3 covers 20 residues. Germline values: CDR1 DFQATT, CDR2 SNEGSKA (reference sequence). V was pared by 1 base and J by 1 base, with 16 bases of the junction left unmatched. CDR3 sequence: CSARVPPIDRAGSYNSPLHF. In nucleotides, the CDR3 is TGCAGTGCTAGAGTCCCCCCGATAGACAGGGCCGGGTCCTATAATTCACCCCTCCACTTT.

This clonotype has just a few counts. CDR3: CASSDNRQRQTYEQYF. The CDR3, as DNA: TGTGCCAGCAGTGACAATCGACAGAGACAAACCTACGAGCAGTACTTC. V and J are TRBV6-6 and TRBJ2-7; tentatively, D is TRBD1 (5 bases). The CDR3 sequence is 16 residues long. Trimming cost V 5 bases and J 2 bases, with 19 bases left between them. The germline gives CDR1 MNHNY, CDR2 SVGAGI (reference sequence).

The chain links TRBV4-3 to TRBJ1-4, with D unclear. Germline CDR1 reads LGHNA; CDR2 reads YSLEER. The CDR3 loop spans 16 amino acids. Trimming took off 2 bases at V and 8 bases at J, with 18 bases between the two ends. In DNA, the CDR3 is TGCGCCAGCAGCCAATTCCGAACAAACAAAGGGGAAAAACTGTTTTTT. Encoded protein: CASSQFRTNKGEKLFF.

This clonotype was detected only a few times. The V gene is TRBV28, the J gene TRBJ2-1, with D possibly called TRBD1 or TRBD2 (5 bases each). Germline CDR1 is MDHEN and CDR2 is SYDVKM. The ends were cut back, 8 bases at V and 15 bases at J, with 17 bases in the middle. The CDR3 has 11 amino acids. CDR3 loop: CASGDLPERFF. CDR3 DNA sequence: TGTGCCAGCGGGGACCTACCCGAGAGGTTCTTC.

The chain is built from TRBV3-1 and TRBJ1-4; D call uncertain. The CDR3 extends over 15 amino acids. Trimming stripped 4 bases from V and 5 bases from J, with 14 bases between. Germline CDR1 LGHDT, CDR2 YNNKEL (reference sequence). In DNA form, the CDR3 reads TGTGCCAGCAGCCTAAACAGCCAACAGAATGAAAAACTGTTTTTT. Its protein is CASSLNSQQNEKLFF.

The chain employs TRBV10-2 and TRBJ2-1; TRBD2 agrees at 11 bases. V shed 10 bases and J 4 bases; nucleotides not matched to a gene: 3. This CDR3 is built from 13 residues. Germline V gene sequence: CDR1 WSHSY, CDR2 SAAADI. The CDR3 reads CAMGTSGYNEQFF. In DNA form, the CDR3 reads TGCGCCATGGGGACTAGCGGATACAATGAGCAGTTCTTC.

The chain is built from TRBV10-2 and TRBJ1-1; unclear D gene. V lost 4 bases and J 3 bases, leaving 9 bases between the germline ends. CDR1 is WSHSY, CDR2 SAAADI, per germline. CDR3 length: 13 residues. The CDR3 DNA reads TGCGCCAGCAGTGTGGCGGCCTACACTGAAGCTTTCTTT. Its protein product is CASSVAAYTEAFF.

This clonotype appeared once. A junction boundary mismatches the germline segment, possibly from a read error. The rearrangement uses TRBV5-1 and TRBJ2-5; 7 nucleotides align to TRBD2. Germline assignment: CDR1 SGHRS and CDR2 YFSETQ. The CDR3 is 15 residues long. Here the CDR3 reads CASSSGGINKETLYF. In DNA, the CDR3 is TGCGCCAGCAGCTCCGGGGGGATAAACAAAGAGACCCTGTACTTC. The full variable domain, completed using reference TRBV5-1 and TRBJ2-5, is KAGVTQTPRYLIKTRGQQVTLSCSPISGHRSVSWYQQTPGQGLQFLFEYFSETQRNKGNFPGRFSGRQFSNSRSEMNVSTLELGDSALYLCASSSGGINKETLYFGPGTRLLVL.

The rearrangement links TRBV27 to TRBJ1-1; the match to TRBD1 covers 7 bases. Germline values: CDR1 MNHEY, CDR2 SMNVEV (reference sequence). With 2 bases clipped from V and 0 bases from J, the junction kept 6 bases outside the gene matches. The CDR3 has 16 residues. In DNA, the CDR3 is TGTGCCAGCAGTTTAAGGGGACAGCTCATGAACACTGAAGCTTTCTTT. Protein: CASSLRGQLMNTEAFF.

This CDR3 is CASSFVGGALETQYF. CDR3 nucleotide sequence: TGTGCCAGCAGTTTCGTCGGGGGGGCCTTAGAGACCCAGTACTTC. The chain is built from TRBV6-2 or TRBV6-3 and TRBJ2-5; the match to TRBD2 covers 8 bases. V shed 4 bases and J 4 bases; nucleotides not matched to a gene: 8. This CDR3 is built from 15 residues. Germline assignment: CDR1 MNHEY and CDR2 SVGEGT.

This clonotype was seen once. The chain joins TRBV11-2 to TRBJ2-1, with D uncertain. Trimming stripped 1 base from V and 10 bases from J, with 14 bases between. In germline, CDR1 is SGHAT, CDR2 FQNNGV. CDR3 length: 14 residues. The CDR3 DNA follows: TGTGCCAGCAGCTTAGGGCAGCAAGCCTACGAGCAGTTCTTC. It codes for CASSLGQQAYEQFF.

This clonotype came up a few times. V is TRBV4-1 and J is TRBJ1-2; TRBD1 is a possible D gene (5 bases). Germline CDR1 MGHRA, CDR2 YSYEKL. Trimming stripped 0 bases from V and 8 bases from J, with 13 bases between. CDR3 length equals 14 residues. The CDR3 bases are TGCGCCAGCAGCCAAGATAACGGGGCGTGGGGCTACACCTTC. It translates to CASSQDNGAWGYTF.

V gene TRBV7-9 combines with J gene TRBJ2-3; perhaps TRBD2 as D (6 bases). V lost 9 bases and J 2 bases, leaving 12 bases between the germline ends. The CDR3 extends over 13 amino acids. Per germline, CDR1 SEHNR and CDR2 FQNEAQ (reference sequence). The CDR3 region is CASRGFSTDTQYF. In DNA, the CDR3 is TGTGCCAGTCGGGGGTTTTCCACAGATACGCAGTATTTT.

The V gene is TRBV28, the J gene TRBJ2-7; 9 nucleotides line up with TRBD1. In germline, CDR1 is MDHEN, CDR2 SYDVKM. The ends lost 6 bases at V and 2 bases at J; junction bases unmatched: 5. The CDR3 consists of 14 residues. This chain's CDR3 is CASRGTGPTYEQYF. The CDR3 region has the DNA TGTGCCAGCAGAGGGACAGGGCCCACCTACGAGCAGTACTTC.

The chain carries TRBV2 and TRBJ2-7; D is possibly TRBD2 (6 bases). The CDR3 sequence is 15 residues long. CDR1 SNHLY and CDR2 FYNNEI come from the germline V gene. Trimming shortened V by 6 bases and J by 3 bases, and 18 bases separated the two germline ends. The DNA of the CDR3 is TGTGCCAGCAGGGGGAGGCGACACCGGGTCTACGAGCAGTACTTC. It codes for CASRGRRHRVYEQYF.

This clonotype has a single count. Written as DNA, the CDR3 is TGTGCCAGCAGTTACTTGACAGGGTCTGGGGCCAACGTCCTGACTTTC. Protein sequence: CASSYLTGSGANVLTF. This sequence joins TRBV6-5 and TRBJ2-6, with 7 bases fitting TRBD1. Germline CDR1 is MNHEY and CDR2 is SVGAGI. Trimming cost V 1 base and J 1 base; bases outside gene matches: 1. This CDR3 has 16 amino acids.

This clonotype was observed a single time. The rearrangement links TRBV20-1 to TRBJ1-5, with D uncertain. With 0 bases removed from V and 2 bases from J, the gap between germline ends came to 20 bases. The CDR3 has 18 residues. Germline V gives CDR1 DFQATT, CDR2 SNEGSKA (reference sequence). The CDR3 protein is CSAREQEDRHQGNQPQHF. Written as DNA, the CDR3 is TGCAGTGCTAGAGAGCAGGAGGACCGTCATCAAGGCAATCAGCCCCAGCATTTT.

J is TRBJ1-2 and V is TRBV4-1; D may be TRBD1 (5 bases). There are 16 residues in the CDR3. Germline values: CDR1 MGHRA, CDR2 YSYEKL. V was pared by 4 bases and J by 8 bases, with 23 bases between. CDR3 region: CASSPQPSERGKGYTF. The CDR3 nucleotides read TGCGCCAGCAGCCCCCAACCATCTGAAAGGGGAAAGGGCTACACCTTC.

The sample holds many counts of this clonotype. The chain recombines TRBV20-1 with TRBJ2-2; D unclear. Germline loops: CDR1 DFQATT, CDR2 SNEGSKA (reference sequence). Trimming pared 1 base from V and 0 bases from J, leaving 3 bases between. The CDR3 length is 13 residues. For the CDR3, the DNA is TGCAGTGCTAGAGTTACGAACACCGGGGAGCTGTTTTTT. Protein product: CSARVTNTGELFF.

V is TRBV7-2 and J is TRBJ1-2; TRBD1 matches at 9 bases. Germline CDR1 reads SGHTA; CDR2 reads FQGNSA. The CDR3 extends over 15 amino acids. Germline trimming cut 5 bases from V and 2 bases from J; bases unmatched to any gene: 6. CDR3 residues: CASSHGDRANYGYTF. The CDR3, as DNA: TGTGCCAGCAGCCACGGGGACAGGGCGAACTATGGCTACACCTTC. The entire variable domain, with the rest obtained from reference TRBV7-2 and TRBJ1-2, is as follows: GAGVSQSPSNKVTEKGKDVELRCDPISGHTALYWYRQSLGQGLEFLIYFQGNSAPDKSGLPSDRFSAERTGGSVSTLTIQRTQQEDSAVYLCASSHGDRANYGYTFGSGTRLTVV.

This sequence joins TRBV12-3 or TRBV12-4 and TRBJ2-5, with a possible D match to TRBD2 (6 bases). This CDR3 contains 17 residues. Deletions cut 4 bases from V and 2 bases from J, with 20 bases between. For the CDR3, the DNA is TGTGCCAGCAGTTCGACGGGGAGGCGGGACCAGCAAGAGACCCAGTACTTC. Its protein is CASSSTGRRDQQETQYF.

The chain recombines TRBV28 with TRBJ1-5; 7 nucleotides line up with TRBD1. This CDR3 is built from 17 residues. The germline V gene has CDR1 MDHEN and CDR2 SYDVKM. V gave up 6 bases and J gave up 7 bases; unmatched junction bases: 18. CDR3: CASRDRTRQGGGQPQHF. Here the CDR3 DNA reads TGTGCCAGCAGAGATAGAACCCGACAGGGCGGGGGACAGCCCCAGCATTTT.

V gene TRBV7-3 combines with J gene TRBJ1-2; no clear D gene. The germline V gene encodes CDR1 SGHTA and CDR2 FQGTGA. V dropped 1 base and J dropped 7 bases, with 10 bases sitting between them. The CDR3 is 13 residues long. The CDR3 is CASSLSPRGGYTF. CDR3 DNA: TGTGCCAGCAGCTTAAGCCCTCGCGGTGGCTACACCTTC.

The table lists this clonotype with a few counts. The gene calls are TRBV10-3 and TRBJ2-1; TRBD1 aligns across 7 bases. The junction had 13 bases not matched to a gene; V was cut back by 9 bases and J by 8 bases. The CDR3 runs 14 residues. Germline CDR1 reads ENHRY; CDR2 reads SYGVKD. CDR3 nucleotides: TGTGCCATTTCACAGGGGAAGGGGGCGGATGAGCAGTTCTTC. Its translation is CAISQGKGADEQFF.

This clonotype has a handful of counts. This chain joins TRBV6-6 and TRBJ1-2; D unresolved. Looked up from germline, CDR1 is MNHNY and CDR2 is SVGAGI (reference sequence). The CDR3 is 13 residues long. Between the trimmed V and J ends, which lost 9 bases and 7 bases, there was a span of 18 bases. The DNA of the CDR3 is TGTGCCAGTAGCCCCCCCGCGGGTGGTGGCTACACCTTC. This sequence encodes CASSPPAGGGYTF.

This clonotype was seen a few times. V usage is TRBV6-2 or TRBV6-3 and J usage is TRBJ1-2; no clear D. V lost 7 bases, J lost 1 base, and 16 bases lay in between. CDR1 and CDR2 (germline): MNHEY, SVGEGT. The length of the CDR3 is 15 residues. The CDR3 is CASNRDSDRNYGYTF. CDR3 sequence (DNA): TGTGCCAGCAACAGAGACTCGGACCGTAACTATGGCTACACCTTC.

This chain uses TRBV12-3 or TRBV12-4 with TRBJ2-5; TRBD2 matches at 12 bases. The CDR3 has 16 residues. Trimming removed 4 bases from V and 1 base from J; junction bases left unmatched: 4. CDR3 coding DNA: TGTGCCAGCAGTTCGTCTAGCGGGGGGGGCCAAGAGACCCAGTACTTC. It yields the protein CASSSSSGGGQETQYF.